The 30 T cell receptor beta chains below come from one sample, sequenced in a study of T cells in women clearing cervical HPV infection. Profiled with immunoSEQ multiplex PCR; TCRdb holds only in-frame clones, not every one. The sample table includes more than 30,000 clones. Sequenced input: blood buffy coat. All receptors derive from a woman aged 18 to 75 with a cervical HPV16 infection that either progressed to CIN3+ or cleared (not recorded which).

Points on this clone: The CDR3 end lies 3 residues beyond the end of the read and is filled in from the germline J gene. V is TRBV5-1 and J is TRBJ2-3; tentatively, D is TRBD2 (6 bases). Trimming left V 5 bases short and J 6 bases short, with 16 bases between. CDR1 is SGHRS, CDR2 YFSETQ, per germline. This CDR3 is 14 amino acids long. CDR3 amino acids: CASRDFWAGDTQYF. CDR3 bases read: TGCGCCAGCAGGGACTTCTGGGCGGGGGATACG. Supplemented by reference TRBV5-1 and TRBJ2-3, the full variable domain reads KAGVTQTPRYLIKTRGQQVTLSCSPISGHRSVSWYQQTPGQGLQFLFEYFSETQRNKGNFPGRFSGRQFSNSRSEMNVSTLELGDSALYLCASRDFWAGDTQYFGPGTRLTVL.

In regard to this clone: The CDR3 goes on 3 residues after the read ends, and that part is filled in from the germline J gene. This rearrangement joins TRBV7-2 to TRBJ1-1; a possible D gene is TRBD1 (6 bases). This CDR3 has 13 residues. Between the trimmed V and J ends, which lost 3 bases and 5 bases, there was a span of 10 bases. The germline V gene encodes CDR1 SGHTA and CDR2 FQGNSA. The part of the CDR3 DNA that was read is TGTGCCAGCAGCTTCCAGGGGCGGACTGAA. It is translated as CASSFQGRTE. In full, the CDR3 reads CASSFQGRTEAFF.

To note about this clone: The read comes to an end 3 residues before the CDR3 does, leaving the germline J gene to fill in the end. J is TRBJ1-4 and V is TRBV18, with a possible D match to TRBD1 (5 bases). This CDR3 comprises 14 residues. In germline, CDR1 is KGHSH, CDR2 LQKENI. V lost 2 bases and J 4 bases, leaving 8 bases between the germline ends. Incomplete CDR3 DNA: TGTGCCAGCTCACCATGGACAAGTAATGAAAAA. Encoded protein: CASSPWTSNEK. The CDR3 as a whole reads CASSPWTSNEKLFF.

As regards this clone: The CDR3 is cut off 3 residues early in the read; its end comes from the germline J gene. This chain connects TRBV5-4 to TRBJ2-1; D not certain. Germline V gene lookup returns CDR1 SGHNT and CDR2 YYREEE (reference sequence). The CDR3 sequence is 11 residues long. V was shortened by 4 bases and J by 6 bases, with 5 bases between the two germline ends. The sequenced CDR3 bases are TGTGCCAGCAGCACTATCAATGAG. It yields the protein CASSTINE. The entire CDR3 protein reads CASSTINEQFF.

Turning to this clone: The CDR3 extends 3 residues past the end of the read, so its final part is completed from the germline J gene. The chain employs TRBV6-2 or TRBV6-3 and TRBJ2-7, with a tentative D call TRBD2 (6 bases). The CDR3 loop spans 13 amino acids. Germline loops: CDR1 MNHEY, CDR2 SVGEGT. Trimming stripped 5 bases from V and 3 bases from J, with 11 bases between. CDR3 amino acids: CASSKLANYEQYF. CDR3 bases read: TGTGCCAGCAGTAAACTAGCCAACTACGAG.

A note on this clone: The CDR3 end falls 3 residues outside the read, so it is completed with the germline J gene. This chain joins TRBV19 and TRBJ2-2, with TRBD2 matching over 9 bases. Germline CDR1 and CDR2: LNHDA and SQIVND (reference sequence). V trimming: 4 bases; J trimming: 3 bases; junction bases outside the gene matches: 6. CDR3 length: 16 residues. The CDR3 sequence: CASSNRRGRDTGELFF. The part of the CDR3 DNA that was read is TGTGCCAGTAGTAACCGGCGCGGGAGGGACACCGGGGAG.

Of note for this clone: Its ends do not fully match the called genes, so a read error is possible. The read ends 3 residues shy of where the CDR3 ends; the end is completed using the germline J gene. J is TRBJ1-2 and V is TRBV18, with D tentatively TRBD1 (6 bases). Germline CDR1 KGHSH, CDR2 LQKENI. The length of the CDR3 is 13 residues. The part of the CDR3 DNA that was read is TGTGCCAGCCCACCACCAGGGGCCTATGGC. Translating gives CASPPPGAYG. The complete CDR3 reads CASPPPGAYGYTF.

Turning to this clone: The read ends 3 residues shy of where the CDR3 ends; the end is completed using the germline J gene. The chain links TRBV20-1 to TRBJ2-5; D possibly corresponds to TRBD1 (6 bases). Trimming shortened V by 5 bases and J by 2 bases, and 15 bases separated the two germline ends. Germline V gene data show CDR1 as DFQATT and CDR2 as SNEGSKA (reference sequence). The CDR3 is made up of 14 amino acids. The CDR3 DNA, read in part, is TGCAGTGCTCGTCCGCAGGGGCAGCAAGAGACC. This sequence encodes CSARPQGQQET. The whole CDR3 sequence is CSARPQGQQETQYF.

With respect to this clone: The CDR3 end falls 3 residues outside the read, so it is completed with the germline J gene. The chain couples TRBV5-1 to TRBJ2-7; 7 bases are shared with TRBD2. In germline, CDR1 is SGHRS, CDR2 YFSETQ. The CDR3 has 15 residues. Trimming at V came to 1 base and at J to 5 bases, leaving 9 bases not matched to a gene. CDR3 DNA (partial): TGCGCCAGCAGCTTGTTGACTAGCCCCAATGACGAG. It specifies CASSLLTSPNDE. The full CDR3 reads CASSLLTSPNDEQYF.

Concerning this clone itself: Sequencing ends 3 residues short of the CDR3 end; the germline J gene provides the rest. The chain employs TRBV2 and TRBJ2-2; D is unresolved. The ends were cut back, 4 bases at V and 3 bases at J, with 12 bases in the middle. The CDR3 is 15 residues long. The germline CDR1 and CDR2 sequences are SNHLY and FYNNEI. The CDR3 is CASSGVSADTGELFF. CDR3 bases read: TGTGCCAGCAGTGGGGTCTCGGCGGACACCGGGGAG.

A remark on this clone: The read ends 3 residues shy of where the CDR3 ends; the end is completed using the germline J gene. The rearrangement links TRBV7-3 to TRBJ2-7, with TRBD1 matching 12 bases. Germline lookup yields CDR1 SGHTA and CDR2 FQGTGA. This CDR3 has 17 residues. Trimming cost V 5 bases and J 2 bases; bases outside gene matches: 10. CDR3 DNA, as far as it was read: TGTGCCAGCAGCCCCGAACGGCGGGACAGGGGGCCCTACGAG. It yields the protein CASSPERRDRGPYE. The full CDR3 protein is CASSPERRDRGPYEQYF.

This clone ranks as medium-sized (0.01 to 0.1%) in terms of frequency. The read falls 3 residues short of the CDR3 end, and the missing part is taken from the germline J gene. The chain carries TRBV29-1 and TRBJ2-3, with a tentative D call TRBD2 (6 bases). Germline values: CDR1 SQVTM, CDR2 ANQGSEA. The CDR3 totals 16 residues. V was shortened by 6 bases and J by 2 bases, with 21 bases between the two germline ends. CDR3 DNA, as far as it was read: TGCAGCGTGGGGGGTCCCTGGAGGGGACTCACAGATACG. Residues: CSVGGPWRGLTDT. The whole CDR3 protein is CSVGGPWRGLTDTQYF.

To note about this clone: The CDR3 end lies 3 residues beyond the end of the read and is filled in from the germline J gene. V is TRBV5-1 and J is TRBJ1-1, with D hard to call. Trimming shortened V by 0 bases and J by 0 bases, and 9 bases separated the two germline ends. The germline V gene has CDR1 SGHRS and CDR2 YFSETQ. The CDR3 is made up of 15 amino acids. The CDR3 loop is CASSLELQMNTEAFF. The sequenced CDR3 bases are TGCGCCAGCAGCTTGGAACTGCAAATGAACACTGAA.

CDR3 DNA, as far as it was read: TGTGCCAGCAGCCAACAGGGGTCTGGCACTGAA. Translation: CASSQQGSGTE. The whole CDR3 protein reads CASSQQGSGTEAFF. The V and J genes are TRBV2 and TRBJ1-1, with 7 bases matching TRBD1. The read falls 3 residues short of the CDR3 end, and the missing part is taken from the germline J gene. CDR3 length: 14 residues. Unmatched junction bases numbered 8, after V lost 6 bases and J lost 4 bases. Germline V gene data show CDR1 as SNHLY and CDR2 as FYNNEI.

About this clone: Sequencing ends 3 residues short of the CDR3 end; the germline J gene provides the rest. The chain uses TRBV7-2 and TRBJ2-4; D is undetermined. The CDR3 consists of 11 residues. Germline V gene sequence: CDR1 SGHTA, CDR2 FQGNSA. The DNA read from the CDR3 is TGTGCCAGCAGCTTAGGTCGAGGT. Its protein is CASSLGRG. The full CDR3 protein is CASSLGRGQYF.

CDR3 sequence: CASSIPSGHHTEAFF. CDR3 bases read: TGCGCCAGCAGTATCCCTTCGGGACACCACACTGAA. The chain combines TRBV5-1 with TRBJ1-1, with D perhaps matching TRBD1 (6 bases). Sequencing ends 3 residues short of the CDR3 end; the germline J gene provides the rest. Germline loops: CDR1 SGHRS, CDR2 YFSETQ. The CDR3 totals 15 residues. V was trimmed by 5 bases and J by 3 bases, leaving 17 bases between them.

A word on this clone: The CDR3 end falls 3 residues outside the read, so it is completed with the germline J gene. The rearrangement joins TRBV7-8 to TRBJ1-5, with unresolved D. This CDR3 has 13 amino acids. Germline V gives CDR1 SGHVS, CDR2 FQNEAQ. V was cut by 3 bases and J by 4 bases, with 7 bases left in between. CDR3 loop: CASSFSQNQPQHF. The sequenced part of the CDR3 DNA is TGTGCCAGCAGCTTCTCACAAAATCAGCCC.

On this clone: Read data end 3 residues before the CDR3 end; the end is taken from the germline J gene. The genes are TRBV5-1 and TRBJ2-3; possible D gene TRBD2, 6 bases. The CDR3 consists of 14 residues. Trimming shortened V by 2 bases and J by 2 bases, and 9 bases separated the two germline ends. Germline CDR1 and CDR2: SGHRS and YFSETQ. This chain's CDR3 is CASSLAGFTDTQYF. CDR3 DNA, as far as it was read: TGCGCCAGCAGCTTAGCGGGCTTCACAGATACG.

As regards this clone: Read sequence stops 3 residues before the CDR3 end, and the germline J gene provides the missing end. The gene calls are TRBV7-9 and TRBJ2-6; 7 bases align to TRBD1. The CDR3 sequence is 15 residues long. V was pared by 5 bases and J by 4 bases, with 5 bases of the junction left unmatched. Germline CDR1 and CDR2: SEHNR and FQNEAQ (reference sequence). The CDR3 DNA, read in part, is TGTGCCAGCAGCCCGACAGGGCACGGGGCCAACGTC. As protein: CASSPTGHGANV. The whole CDR3 is CASSPTGHGANVLTF. Drawing the rest from reference TRBV7-9 and TRBJ2-6, the complete variable domain is DTGVSQNPRHKITKRGQNVTFRCDPISEHNRLYWYRQTLGQGPEFLTYFQNEAQLEKSRLLSDRFSAERPKGSFSTLEIQRTEQGDSAMYLCASSPTGHGANVLTFGAGSRLTVL.

Comment on this clone: The read stops 3 residues short of the end of the CDR3; the missing end is completed from the germline J gene. The chain couples TRBV5-4 to TRBJ2-3, with D hard to call. The CDR3 loop spans 13 amino acids. The ends were cut back, 4 bases at V and 0 bases at J, with 6 bases in the middle. Germline V gives CDR1 SGHNT, CDR2 YYREEE (reference sequence). The CDR3 DNA, read in part, is TGTGCCAGCAGCCAAAGGAGCACAGATACG. It codes for CASSQRSTDT. The whole CDR3 reads CASSQRSTDTQYF.

About this clone: The CDR3 end lies 3 residues beyond the end of the read and is filled in from the germline J gene. This chain connects TRBV7-3 to TRBJ2-2, with TRBD1 identical over 7 bases. The trim removed 5 bases at V and 2 bases at J, leaving 11 bases unmatched. The germline CDR1 and CDR2 sequences are SGHTA and FQGTGA. This CDR3 has 17 amino acids. Incomplete CDR3 DNA: TGTGCCAGCAGCCCAAGAGGGGGACAGAGAAACACCGGGGAG. It translates to CASSPRGGQRNTGE. In full, the CDR3 reads CASSPRGGQRNTGELFF.

In regard to this clone: The read gets to within 3 residues of the CDR3 end, and the germline J gene fills in the rest. V and J are TRBV2 and TRBJ2-7; a weak D match, TRBD2 (6 bases). Germline CDR1 reads SNHLY; CDR2 reads FYNNEI. CDR3 length: 14 residues. V shed 4 bases and J shed 3 bases, with 13 bases lying between them. The chain's CDR3 is CASSVSSEIYEQYF. The sequenced part of the CDR3 DNA is TGTGCCAGCAGTGTGTCTAGCGAGATCTACGAG.

Comment on this clone: Read coverage stops 3 residues before the CDR3 terminus; the germline J gene supplies the remainder. The chain combines TRBV2 with TRBJ2-4; D possibly uses TRBD1 or TRBD2 (6 bases each). The CDR3 is 16 residues long. Germline CDR1 and CDR2: SNHLY and FYNNEI. The V end was cut by 2 bases, the J end by 4 bases, with 15 bases between. CDR3 sequence: CASSERAGQGKNIQYF. The sequenced CDR3 bases are TGTGCCAGCAGTGAACGCGCGGGACAAGGGAAAAACATT.

Worth noting for this clone: Sequencing ends 3 residues short of the CDR3 end; the germline J gene provides the rest. The V and J genes are TRBV29-1 and TRBJ2-4; TRBD2 is a possible D gene (5 bases). The CDR3 is 14 residues long. Trimming stripped 7 bases from V and 6 bases from J, with 19 bases between. Germline V gives CDR1 SQVTM, CDR2 ANQGSEA. The CDR3 sequence is CSALAFAEGNIQYF. CDR3 bases read: TGCAGCGCGTTAGCGTTCGCTGAGGGAAACATT.

With respect to this clone: The read ends 3 residues shy of where the CDR3 ends; the end is completed using the germline J gene. This chain joins TRBV6-2 or TRBV6-3 and TRBJ2-1; 8 nucleotides line up with TRBD1. The germline V gene has CDR1 MNHEY and CDR2 SVGEGT. The CDR3 is 14 amino acids. V shed 2 bases, J shed 4 bases, and the junction held 1 base outside the gene matches. The CDR3 loop reads CASSYDRGYNEQFF. The covered CDR3 bases are TGTGCCAGCAGTTACGACAGGGGATACAATGAG.

Comment on this clone: Coverage ceases 3 residues before the CDR3 finishes, and the germline J gene fills in the end. The V call is TRBV5-1, the J call TRBJ2-1; 7 bases match TRBD2. The CDR3 is 15 amino acids. J was trimmed by 7 bases and V by 3 bases; bases with no gene match: 10. The germline V gene encodes CDR1 SGHRS and CDR2 YFSETQ. The CDR3 region is CASSWTMGGVNEQFF. Partial CDR3 DNA: TGCGCCAGCAGCTGGACAATGGGGGGGGTAAATGAG.

Comments on this clone: The read gets to within 3 residues of the CDR3 end, and the germline J gene fills in the rest. This chain connects TRBV7-2 to TRBJ2-3, with a weak D call TRBD2 (6 bases). CDR3 length: 14 amino acids. V shed 8 bases and J shed 0 bases, with 12 bases lying between them. Germline V gene lookup returns CDR1 SGHTA and CDR2 FQGNSA. The part of the CDR3 DNA that was read is TGTGCCAGCCGAAAAGGGACTAGCACAGATACG. This codes for CASRKGTSTDT. The CDR3 in its entirety is CASRKGTSTDTQYF.

Notes on this clone: The CDR3 is cut off 3 residues early in the read; its end comes from the germline J gene. The chain carries TRBV7-2 and TRBJ2-3, with 7 positions matching TRBD1. The germline gives CDR1 SGHTA, CDR2 FQGNSA. The CDR3 is 15 residues long. V lost 2 bases and J lost 3; bases outside the gene matches: 5. CDR3 DNA, as far as it was read: TGTGCCAGCAGCTTAAGGGGGCTTCAGACAGATACG. This codes for CASSLRGLQTDT. Given in full, the CDR3 is CASSLRGLQTDTQYF.

Turning to this clone: The sequence runs out 3 residues before the end of the CDR3; the remainder is reconstructed from the germline J gene. The chain employs TRBV20-1 and TRBJ2-1; TRBD2 matches at 15 bases. V gave up 3 bases and J gave up 1 base; unmatched junction bases: 4. CDR1 is DFQATT, CDR2 SNEGSKA, per germline (reference sequence). This CDR3 is built from 17 residues. The DNA read from the CDR3 is TGCAGTGCTAGTGGGACTAGCGGGAGGCCATCCTACAATGAG. The encoded protein is CSASGTSGRPSYNE. The full CDR3 sequence reads CSASGTSGRPSYNEQFF.

Concerning this clone itself: Read coverage stops 3 residues before the CDR3 terminus; the germline J gene supplies the remainder. The chain carries TRBV6-1 and TRBJ2-7; D could derive from TRBD1 or TRBD2 (5 bases each). Germline V gene lookup returns CDR1 MNHNS and CDR2 SASEGT. CDR3 length: 15 amino acids. Trimming stripped 1 base from V and 6 bases from J, with 16 bases between. CDR3 residues: CASSEVRLRGAEQYF. The DNA read from the CDR3 is TGTGCCAGCAGTGAAGTCAGGTTGAGGGGAGCCGAG.